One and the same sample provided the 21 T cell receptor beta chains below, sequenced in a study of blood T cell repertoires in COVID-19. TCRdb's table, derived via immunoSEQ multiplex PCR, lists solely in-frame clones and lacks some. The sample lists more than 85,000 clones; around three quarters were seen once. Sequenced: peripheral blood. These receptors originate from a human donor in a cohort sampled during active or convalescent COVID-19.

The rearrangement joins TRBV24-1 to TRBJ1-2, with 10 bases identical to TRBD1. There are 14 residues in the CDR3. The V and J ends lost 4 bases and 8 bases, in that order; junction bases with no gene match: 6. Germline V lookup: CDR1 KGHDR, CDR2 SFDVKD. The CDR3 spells CATSEPDRGRGYTF. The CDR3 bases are TGTGCCACCAGTGAACCTGACAGGGGGCGAGGCTACACCTTC.

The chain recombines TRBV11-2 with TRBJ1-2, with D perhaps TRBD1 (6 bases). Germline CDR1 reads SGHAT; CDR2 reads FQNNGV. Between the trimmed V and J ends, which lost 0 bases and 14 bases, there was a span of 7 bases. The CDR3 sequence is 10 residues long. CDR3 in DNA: TGTGCCAGCAGCTTAGATGGGACAACCTTC. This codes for CASSLDGTTF.

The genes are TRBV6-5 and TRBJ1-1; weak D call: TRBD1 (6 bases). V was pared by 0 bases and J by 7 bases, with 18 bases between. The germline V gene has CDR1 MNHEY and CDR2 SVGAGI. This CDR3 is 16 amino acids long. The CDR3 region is CASSYSQGLGLIEAFF. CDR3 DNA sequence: TGTGCCAGCAGTTACTCGCAGGGGCTGGGTCTGATTGAAGCTTTCTTT.

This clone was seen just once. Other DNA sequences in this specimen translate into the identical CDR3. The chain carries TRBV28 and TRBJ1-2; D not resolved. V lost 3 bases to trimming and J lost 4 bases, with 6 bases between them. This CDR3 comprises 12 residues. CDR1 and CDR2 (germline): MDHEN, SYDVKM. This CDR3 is CASSLAIYGYTF. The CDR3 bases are TGTGCCAGCAGTTTGGCAATCTATGGCTACACCTTC.

The CDR3 loop reads CASRAHRGWDTEAFF. The CDR3 region has the DNA TGTGCCAGCAGAGCCCACAGGGGCTGGGACACTGAAGCTTTCTTT. The gene calls are TRBV6-4 and TRBJ1-1, with 7 bases lining up with TRBD1. Looked up from germline, CDR1 is MRHNA and CDR2 is SNTAGT. With 6 bases clipped from V and 3 bases from J, the junction kept 10 bases outside the gene matches. This CDR3 is 15 amino acids long.

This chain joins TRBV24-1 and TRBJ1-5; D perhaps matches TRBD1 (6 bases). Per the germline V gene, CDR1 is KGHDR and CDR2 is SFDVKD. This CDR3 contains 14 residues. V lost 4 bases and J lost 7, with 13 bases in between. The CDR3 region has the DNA TGTGCCACCAGTGACGCCACAGGGTTACAGCCCCAGCATTTT. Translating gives CATSDATGLQPQHF.

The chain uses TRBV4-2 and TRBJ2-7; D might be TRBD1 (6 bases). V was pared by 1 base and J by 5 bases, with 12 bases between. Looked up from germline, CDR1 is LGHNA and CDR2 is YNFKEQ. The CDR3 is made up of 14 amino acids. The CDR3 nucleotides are TGTGCCAGCAGCCAAGGATCCAACAGGGACGAGCAGTACTTC. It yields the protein CASSQGSNRDEQYF.

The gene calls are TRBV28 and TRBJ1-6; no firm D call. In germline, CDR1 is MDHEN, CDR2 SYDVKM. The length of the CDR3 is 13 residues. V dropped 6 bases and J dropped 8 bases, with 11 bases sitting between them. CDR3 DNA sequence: TGTGCCAGCAGAGAACAATACGATTCACCCCTCCACTTT. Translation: CASREQYDSPLHF.

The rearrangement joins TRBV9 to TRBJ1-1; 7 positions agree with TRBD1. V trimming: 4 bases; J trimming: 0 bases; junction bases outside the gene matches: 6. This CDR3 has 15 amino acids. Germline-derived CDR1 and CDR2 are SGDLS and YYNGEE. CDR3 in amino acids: CASSSRDRLNTEAFF. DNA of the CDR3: TGTGCCAGCAGCTCGCGGGACAGACTGAACACTGAAGCTTTCTTT.

In DNA form, the CDR3 reads TGTGCCAGCGCGGGGGTCTACGAGCAGTACTTC. As protein: CASAGVYEQYF. This rearrangement joins TRBV2 to TRBJ2-7, with 7 positions matching TRBD2. Germline V gives CDR1 SNHLY, CDR2 FYNNEI. This CDR3 has 11 amino acids. The V and J ends lost 8 bases and 3 bases, in that order; junction bases with no gene match: 1. Full variable domain (missing parts from reference TRBV2 and TRBJ2-7): EPEVTQTPSHQVTQMGQEVILRCVPISNHLYFYWYRQILGQKVEFLVSFYNNEISEKSEIFDDQFSVERPDGSNFTLKIRSTKLEDSAMYFCASAGVYEQYFGPGTRLTVT.

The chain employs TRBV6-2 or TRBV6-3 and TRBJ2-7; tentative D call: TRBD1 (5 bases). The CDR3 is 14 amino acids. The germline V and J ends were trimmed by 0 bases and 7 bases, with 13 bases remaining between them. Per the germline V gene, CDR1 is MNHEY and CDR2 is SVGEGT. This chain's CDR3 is CASSYSVRSGEQYF. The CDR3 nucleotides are TGTGCCAGCAGTTACTCGGTCCGTTCAGGGGAGCAGTACTTC.

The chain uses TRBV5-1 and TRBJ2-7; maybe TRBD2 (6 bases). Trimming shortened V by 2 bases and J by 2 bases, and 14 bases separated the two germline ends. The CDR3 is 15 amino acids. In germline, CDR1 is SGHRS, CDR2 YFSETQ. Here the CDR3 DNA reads TGCGCCAGCAGCTTTGGAGGGAATGGAGCCTACGAGCAGTACTTC. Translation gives CASSFGGNGAYEQYF. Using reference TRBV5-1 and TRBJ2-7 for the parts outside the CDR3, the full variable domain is KAGVTQTPRYLIKTRGQQVTLSCSPISGHRSVSWYQQTPGQGLQFLFEYFSETQRNKGNFPGRFSGRQFSNSRSEMNVSTLELGDSALYLCASSFGGNGAYEQYFGPGTRLTVT.

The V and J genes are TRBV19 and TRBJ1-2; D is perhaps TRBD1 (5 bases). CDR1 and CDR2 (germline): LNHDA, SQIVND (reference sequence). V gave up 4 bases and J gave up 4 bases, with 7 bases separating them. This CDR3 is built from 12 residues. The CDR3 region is CASSTGGYGYTF. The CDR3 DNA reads TGTGCCAGTAGTACCGGGGGCTATGGCTACACCTTC.

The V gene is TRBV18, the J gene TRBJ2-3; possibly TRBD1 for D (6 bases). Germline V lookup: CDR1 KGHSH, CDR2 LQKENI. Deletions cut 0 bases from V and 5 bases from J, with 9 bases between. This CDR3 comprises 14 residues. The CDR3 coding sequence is TGTGCCAGCTCACCACCCGACAGGTTAGATACGCAGTATTTT. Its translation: CASSPPDRLDTQYF.

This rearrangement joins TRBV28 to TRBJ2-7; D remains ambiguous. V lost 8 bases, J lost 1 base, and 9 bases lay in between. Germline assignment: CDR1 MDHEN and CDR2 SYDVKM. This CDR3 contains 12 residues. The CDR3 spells CASGQASYEQYF. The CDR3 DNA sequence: TGTGCCAGCGGGCAGGCGTCCTACGAGCAGTACTTC.

CDR3 region: CASSFRGDEQFF. The CDR3, as DNA: TGTGCCAGCAGCTTCAGGGGTGATGAGCAGTTCTTC. The chain couples TRBV11-2 to TRBJ2-1; D may be TRBD1 (6 bases). CDR3 size: 12 residues. V gave up 3 bases and J gave up 8 bases, with 8 bases separating them. The V gene's germline CDR1 is SGHAT and CDR2 FQNNGV.

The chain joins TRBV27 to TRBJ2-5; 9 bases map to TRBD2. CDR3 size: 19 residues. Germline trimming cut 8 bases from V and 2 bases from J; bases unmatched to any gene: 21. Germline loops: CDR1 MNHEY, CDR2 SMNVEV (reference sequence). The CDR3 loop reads CASSLTPLRAGGRQETQYF. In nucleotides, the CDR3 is TGTGCCAGCTCGTTGACCCCTCTTAGGGCGGGAGGGCGGCAAGAGACCCAGTACTTC.

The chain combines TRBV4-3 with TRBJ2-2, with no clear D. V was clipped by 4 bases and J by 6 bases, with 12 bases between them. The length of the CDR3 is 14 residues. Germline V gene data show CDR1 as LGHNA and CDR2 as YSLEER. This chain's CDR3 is CASSPSLISGELFF. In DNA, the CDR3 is TGCGCCAGCAGCCCCTCCCTTATCTCCGGGGAGCTGTTTTTT.

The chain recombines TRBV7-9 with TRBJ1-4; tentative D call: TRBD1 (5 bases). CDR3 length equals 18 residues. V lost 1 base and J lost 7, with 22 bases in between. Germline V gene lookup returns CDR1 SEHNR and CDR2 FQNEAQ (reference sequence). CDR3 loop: CASSLVGGIQRAGEKLFF. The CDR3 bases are TGTGCCAGCAGCTTAGTGGGGGGAATACAGCGGGCGGGTGAAAAACTGTTTTTT.

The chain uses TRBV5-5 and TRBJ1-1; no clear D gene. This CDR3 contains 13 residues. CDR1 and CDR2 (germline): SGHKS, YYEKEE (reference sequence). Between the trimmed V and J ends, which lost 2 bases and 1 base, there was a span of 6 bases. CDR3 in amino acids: CASSLQPNTEAFF. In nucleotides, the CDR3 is TGTGCCAGCAGCTTACAGCCGAACACTGAAGCTTTCTTT.

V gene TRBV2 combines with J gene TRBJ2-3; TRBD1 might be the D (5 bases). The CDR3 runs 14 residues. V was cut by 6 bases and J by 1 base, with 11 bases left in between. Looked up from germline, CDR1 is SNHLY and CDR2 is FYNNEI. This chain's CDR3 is CASSAGWGTDTQYF. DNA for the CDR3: TGTGCCAGCAGCGCAGGGTGGGGCACAGATACGCAGTATTTT.